This T cell receptor beta chain originates from a study of T-cell reconstitution after alpha-beta-depleted transplantation in children. Molecular barcoding with unique molecular identifiers was used for the TCRbeta library. One entry per CDR3 protein results from TCRdb running MiXCR on the PCR reads. This table has approximately 240,000 distinct CDR3 sequences, 11% appearing once. Germline CDR1 reads LGHDT; CDR2 reads YNNKEL (reference sequence). This CDR3 spans 15 amino acids. A word on this clonotype: With a much larger clone just one base away, this may be a read error.

The chain recombines TRBV3-1 with TRBJ2-1, with a weak D call TRBD2 (5 bases). Material: PBMCs, obtained before TCRalphabeta/CD19-depleted stem cell transplant. The sequence was collected from a child under two years old with acute myeloid leukemia, due to receive a stem cell transplant. The CDR3 here is CASSQVSGSYNERFF. The CDR3 DNA reads as TGTGCCAGCAGCCAAGTATCGGGGTCCTACAATGAGCGGTTCTTC.